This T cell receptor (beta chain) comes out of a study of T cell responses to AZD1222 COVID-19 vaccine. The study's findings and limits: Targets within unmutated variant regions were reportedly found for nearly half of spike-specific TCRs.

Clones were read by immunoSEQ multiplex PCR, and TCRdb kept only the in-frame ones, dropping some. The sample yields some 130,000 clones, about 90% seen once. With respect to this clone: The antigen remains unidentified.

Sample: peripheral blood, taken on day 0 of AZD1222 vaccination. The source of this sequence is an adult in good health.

CDR3 bases: TGTGCCAGCAGCCCAGCTACTAGCGATACTATCTCCTACAATGAGCAGTTCTTC. The encoded protein is CASSPATSDTISYNEQFF. This chain connects TRBV7-4 to TRBJ2-1; TRBD2 matches at 7 bases. CDR1 SGHVT and CDR2 SQSDAQ come from the germline V gene. CDR3 size: 18 residues. Trimming removed 5 bases from V and 0 bases from J; junction bases left unmatched: 13.